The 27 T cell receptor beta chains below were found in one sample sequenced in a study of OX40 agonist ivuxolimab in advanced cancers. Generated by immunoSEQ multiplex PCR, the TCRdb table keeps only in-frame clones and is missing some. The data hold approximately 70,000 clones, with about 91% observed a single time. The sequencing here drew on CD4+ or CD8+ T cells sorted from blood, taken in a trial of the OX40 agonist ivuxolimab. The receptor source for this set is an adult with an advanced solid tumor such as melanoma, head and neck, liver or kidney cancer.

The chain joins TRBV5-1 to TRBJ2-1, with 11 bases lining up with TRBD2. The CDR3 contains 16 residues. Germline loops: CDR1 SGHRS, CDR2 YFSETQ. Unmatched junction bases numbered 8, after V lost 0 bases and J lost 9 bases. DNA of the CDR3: TGCGCCAGCAGCTTGGAGAATAGCGGGAGGGCCACTGAGCAGTTCTTC. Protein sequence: CASSLENSGRATEQFF. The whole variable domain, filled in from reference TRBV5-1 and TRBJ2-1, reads KAGVTQTPRYLIKTRGQQVTLSCSPISGHRSVSWYQQTPGQGLQFLFEYFSETQRNKGNFPGRFSGRQFSNSRSEMNVSTLELGDSALYLCASSLENSGRATEQFFGPGTRLTVL.

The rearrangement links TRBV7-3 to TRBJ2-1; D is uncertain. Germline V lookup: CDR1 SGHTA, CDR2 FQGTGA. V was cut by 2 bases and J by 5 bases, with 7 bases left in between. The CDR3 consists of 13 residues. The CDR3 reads CASSLGGHNEQFF. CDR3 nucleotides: TGTGCCAGCAGCTTAGGCGGACACAATGAGCAGTTCTTC.

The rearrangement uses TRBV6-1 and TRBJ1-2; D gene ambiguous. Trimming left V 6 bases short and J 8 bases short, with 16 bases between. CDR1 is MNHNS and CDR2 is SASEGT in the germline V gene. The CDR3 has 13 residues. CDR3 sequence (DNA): TGTGCCAGCAGCCTAAGCGGGGAAGGAGGCTACACCTTC. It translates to CASSLSGEGGYTF.

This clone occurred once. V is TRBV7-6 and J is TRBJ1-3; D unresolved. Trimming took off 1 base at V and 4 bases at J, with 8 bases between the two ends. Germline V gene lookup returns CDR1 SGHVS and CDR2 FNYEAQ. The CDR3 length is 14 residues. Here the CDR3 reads CASSLGTGGNTIYF. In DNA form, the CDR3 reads TGTGCCAGCAGCTTAGGCACGGGGGGAAACACCATATATTTT.

CDR3 in DNA: TGCAGCGTAGCTAGGGAGGGCGAGACCCAGTACTTC. It translates to CSVAREGETQYF. V and J are TRBV29-1 and TRBJ2-5; 7 bases line up with TRBD2. Germline CDR1 reads SQVTM; CDR2 reads ANQGSEA. Trimming removed 6 bases from V and 5 bases from J; junction bases left unmatched: 6. There are 12 residues in the CDR3.

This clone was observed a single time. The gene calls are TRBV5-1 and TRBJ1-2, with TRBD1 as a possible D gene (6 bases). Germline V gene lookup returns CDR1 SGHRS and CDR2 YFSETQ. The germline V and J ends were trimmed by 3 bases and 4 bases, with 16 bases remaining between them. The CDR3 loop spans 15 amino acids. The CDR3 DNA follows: TGCGCCAGCAGCTCCCTCCAAGGGGGGACCTATGGCTACACCTTC. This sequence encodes CASSSLQGGTYGYTF.

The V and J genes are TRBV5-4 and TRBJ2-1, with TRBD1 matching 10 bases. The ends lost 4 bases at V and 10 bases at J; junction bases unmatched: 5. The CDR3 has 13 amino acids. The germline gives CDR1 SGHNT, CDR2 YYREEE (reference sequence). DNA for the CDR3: TGTGCCAGCAGCCCAGACAGGGGGCGAGAGCAGTTCTTC. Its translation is CASSPDRGREQFF.

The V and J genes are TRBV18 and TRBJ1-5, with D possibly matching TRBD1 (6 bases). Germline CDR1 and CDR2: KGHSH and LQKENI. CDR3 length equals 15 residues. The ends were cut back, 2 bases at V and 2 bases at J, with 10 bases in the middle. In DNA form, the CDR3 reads TGTGCCAGCTCACCATCGGGGGCAGGCAATCAGCCCCAGCATTTT. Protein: CASSPSGAGNQPQHF.

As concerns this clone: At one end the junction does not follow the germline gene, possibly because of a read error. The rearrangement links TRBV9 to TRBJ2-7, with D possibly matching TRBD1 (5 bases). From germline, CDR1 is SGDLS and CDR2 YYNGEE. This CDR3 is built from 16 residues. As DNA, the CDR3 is TGTGCCAGCAGCGTAGGGGTTGACAGAGTATCCTACGAGCAGTGCTTC. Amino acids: CASSVGVDRVSYEQCF.

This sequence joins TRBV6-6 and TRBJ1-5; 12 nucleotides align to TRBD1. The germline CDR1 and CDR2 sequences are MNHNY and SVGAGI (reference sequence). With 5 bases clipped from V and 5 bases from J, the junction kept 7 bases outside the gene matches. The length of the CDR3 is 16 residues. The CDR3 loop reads CASSMPGQGADQPQHF. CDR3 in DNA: TGTGCCAGCAGTATGCCGGGACAGGGGGCTGATCAGCCCCAGCATTTT.

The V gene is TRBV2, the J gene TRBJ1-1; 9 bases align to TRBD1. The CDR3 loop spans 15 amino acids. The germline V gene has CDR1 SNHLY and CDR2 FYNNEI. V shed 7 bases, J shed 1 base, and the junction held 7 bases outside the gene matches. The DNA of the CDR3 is TGTGCCAGCATTAGTACAGGGGGCAAGAACACTGAAGCTTTCTTT. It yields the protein CASISTGGKNTEAFF.

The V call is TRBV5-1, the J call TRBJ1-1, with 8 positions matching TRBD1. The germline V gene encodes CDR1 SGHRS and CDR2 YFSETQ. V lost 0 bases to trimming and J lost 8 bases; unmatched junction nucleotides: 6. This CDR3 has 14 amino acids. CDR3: CASSLVGTGAEAFF. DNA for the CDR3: TGCGCCAGCAGCTTGGTGGGGACAGGTGCCGAAGCTTTCTTT.

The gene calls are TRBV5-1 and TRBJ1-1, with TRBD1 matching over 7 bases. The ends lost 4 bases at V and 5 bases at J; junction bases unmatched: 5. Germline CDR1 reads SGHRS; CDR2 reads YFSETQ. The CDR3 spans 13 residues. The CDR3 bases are TGCGCCAGCAGCACCCAACAGGGGACTGAAGCTTTCTTT. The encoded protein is CASSTQQGTEAFF.

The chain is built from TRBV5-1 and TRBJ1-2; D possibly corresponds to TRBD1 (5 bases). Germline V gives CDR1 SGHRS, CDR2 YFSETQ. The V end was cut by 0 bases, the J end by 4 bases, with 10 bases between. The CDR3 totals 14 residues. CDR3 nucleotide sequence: TGCGCCAGCAGCTTGGGCAGGGACCCCTATGGCTACACCTTC. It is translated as CASSLGRDPYGYTF.

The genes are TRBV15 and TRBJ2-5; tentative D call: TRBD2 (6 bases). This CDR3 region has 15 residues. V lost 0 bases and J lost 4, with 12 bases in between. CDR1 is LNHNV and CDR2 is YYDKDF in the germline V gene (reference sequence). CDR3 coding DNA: TGTGCCACCAGCAGAGATTCTGGAGCGGGAGAGACCCAGTACTTC. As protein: CATSRDSGAGETQYF.

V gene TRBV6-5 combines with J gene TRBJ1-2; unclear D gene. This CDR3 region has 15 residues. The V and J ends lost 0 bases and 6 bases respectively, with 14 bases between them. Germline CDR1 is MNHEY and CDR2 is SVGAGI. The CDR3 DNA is TGTGCCAGCAGTTACTCAGCACAGTTGGACCATGGCTACACCTTC. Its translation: CASSYSAQLDHGYTF.

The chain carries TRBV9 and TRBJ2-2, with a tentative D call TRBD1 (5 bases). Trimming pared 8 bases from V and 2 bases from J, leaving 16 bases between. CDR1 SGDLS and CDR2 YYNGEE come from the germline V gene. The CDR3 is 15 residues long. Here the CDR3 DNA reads TGTGCCAGGAAGATCCACGACAGAAACACCGGGGAGCTGTTTTTT. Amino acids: CARKIHDRNTGELFF.

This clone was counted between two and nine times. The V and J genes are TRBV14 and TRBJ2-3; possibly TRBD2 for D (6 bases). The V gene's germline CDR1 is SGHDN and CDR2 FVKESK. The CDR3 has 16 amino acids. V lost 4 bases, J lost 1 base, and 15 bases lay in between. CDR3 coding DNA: TGTGCCAGCAGCCCCGGGGTGTCGGGGGGCACAGATACGCAGTATTTT. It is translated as CASSPGVSGGTDTQYF.

DNA of the CDR3: TGCGCCAGCAGCTTGGCGACAGCTAACACAGATACGCAGTATTTT. Its translation: CASSLATANTDTQYF. The rearrangement uses TRBV5-1 and TRBJ2-3, with a tentative D call TRBD1 (5 bases). The CDR3 loop spans 15 amino acids. Germline loops: CDR1 SGHRS, CDR2 YFSETQ. V shed 0 bases and J shed 2 bases, with 10 bases lying between them.

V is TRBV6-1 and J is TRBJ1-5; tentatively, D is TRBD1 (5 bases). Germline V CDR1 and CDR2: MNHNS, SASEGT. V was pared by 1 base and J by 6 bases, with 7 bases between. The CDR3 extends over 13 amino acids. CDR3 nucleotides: TGTGCCAGCAGTGAAGTGGGGACTCAGCCCCAGCATTTT. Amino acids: CASSEVGTQPQHF.

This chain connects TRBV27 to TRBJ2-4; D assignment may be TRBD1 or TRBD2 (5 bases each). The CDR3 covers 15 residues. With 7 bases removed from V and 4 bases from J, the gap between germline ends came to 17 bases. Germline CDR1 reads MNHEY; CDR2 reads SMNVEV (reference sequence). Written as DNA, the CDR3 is TGTGCCAGCATCGAAAAGGGTGAGGGGAAAAACATTCAGTACTTC. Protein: CASIEKGEGKNIQYF.

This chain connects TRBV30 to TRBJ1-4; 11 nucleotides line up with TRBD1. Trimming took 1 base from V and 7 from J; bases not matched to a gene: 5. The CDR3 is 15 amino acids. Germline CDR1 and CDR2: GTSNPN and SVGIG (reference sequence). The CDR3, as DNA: TGTGCCTGGAGTGGGTCTGGGACAGGGGGTGAAAAACTGTTTTTT. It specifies CAWSGSGTGGEKLFF.

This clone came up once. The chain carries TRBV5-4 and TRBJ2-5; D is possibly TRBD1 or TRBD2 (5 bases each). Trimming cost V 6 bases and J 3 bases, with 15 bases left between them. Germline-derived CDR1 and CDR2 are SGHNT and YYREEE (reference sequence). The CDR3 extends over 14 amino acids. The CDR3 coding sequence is TGTGCCAGCAATTTCGGGGACGGCAAAGAGACCCAGTACTTC. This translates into CASNFGDGKETQYF.

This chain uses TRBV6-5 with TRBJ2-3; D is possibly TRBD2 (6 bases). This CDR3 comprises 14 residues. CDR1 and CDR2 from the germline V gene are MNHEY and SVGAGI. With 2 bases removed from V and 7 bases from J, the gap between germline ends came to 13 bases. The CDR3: CASSYAGSGNTQYF. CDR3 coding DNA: TGTGCCAGCAGTTACGCGGGGAGTGGAAATACGCAGTATTTT.

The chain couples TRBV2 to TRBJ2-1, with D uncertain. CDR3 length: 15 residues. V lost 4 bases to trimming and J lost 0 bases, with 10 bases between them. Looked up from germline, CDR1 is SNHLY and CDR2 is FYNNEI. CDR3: CASSVAPSSYNEQFF. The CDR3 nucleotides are TGTGCCAGCAGTGTCGCCCCGAGCTCCTACAATGAGCAGTTCTTC.

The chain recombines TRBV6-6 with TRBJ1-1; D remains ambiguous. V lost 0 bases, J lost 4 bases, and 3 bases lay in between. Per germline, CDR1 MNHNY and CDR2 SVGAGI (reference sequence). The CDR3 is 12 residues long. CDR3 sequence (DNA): TGTGCCAGCAGTTACTCTCTCACTGAAGCTTTCTTT. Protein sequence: CASSYSLTEAFF.

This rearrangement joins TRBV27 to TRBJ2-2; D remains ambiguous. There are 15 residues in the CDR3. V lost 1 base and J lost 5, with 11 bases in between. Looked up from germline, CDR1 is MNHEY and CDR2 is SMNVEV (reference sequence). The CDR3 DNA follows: TGTGCCAGCAGTTTATTGGGTCTATCGACCGGGGAGCTGTTTTTT. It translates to CASSLLGLSTGELFF.